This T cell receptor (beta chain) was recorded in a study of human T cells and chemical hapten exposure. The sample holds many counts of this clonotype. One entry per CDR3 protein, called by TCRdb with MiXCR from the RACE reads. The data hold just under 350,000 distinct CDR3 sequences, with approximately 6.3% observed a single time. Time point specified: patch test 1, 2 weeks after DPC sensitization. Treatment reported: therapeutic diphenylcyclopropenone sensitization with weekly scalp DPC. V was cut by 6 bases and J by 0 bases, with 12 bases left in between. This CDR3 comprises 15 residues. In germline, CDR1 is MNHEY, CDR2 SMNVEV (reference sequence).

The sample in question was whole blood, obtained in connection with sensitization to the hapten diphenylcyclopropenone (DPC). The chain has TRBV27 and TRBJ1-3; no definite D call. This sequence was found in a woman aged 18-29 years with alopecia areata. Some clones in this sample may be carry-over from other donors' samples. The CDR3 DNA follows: TGTGCCAGCAGCTCACGACGGGCCTCTGGAAACACCATATATTTT. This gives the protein CASSSRRASGNTIYF.